The clone carrying this T cell receptor (beta chain) was counted a single time. This sample stems from a study of blood T cells in healthy people across ages. CDR1 is SQVTM and CDR2 is ANQGSEA in the germline V gene. The CDR3 runs to 13 residues. The V gene lost 4 bases and the J gene lost 7 bases, with 17 bases spanning the gap. Combining a sample-barcoded 5' primer with a J-beta primer mix, a second PCR ran for about 6 to 12 cycles. Each CDR3 protein is one row after TCRdb ran MiXCR on the 5' RACE reads. The sample gives roughly 720,000 distinct CDR3 sequences, about 55% of which show up once; approximately 40% is in the top ten.

Material for sequencing was blood. The chain is built from TRBV29-1 and TRBJ2-7, with D perhaps matching TRBD1 (5 bases). The TCR originated in a man older than 75 in good health. CDR3 coding DNA: TGCAGCGTTGCCTTGTGGGGCCATGGGGAGCAGTACTTC. Its protein is CSVALWGHGEQYF.